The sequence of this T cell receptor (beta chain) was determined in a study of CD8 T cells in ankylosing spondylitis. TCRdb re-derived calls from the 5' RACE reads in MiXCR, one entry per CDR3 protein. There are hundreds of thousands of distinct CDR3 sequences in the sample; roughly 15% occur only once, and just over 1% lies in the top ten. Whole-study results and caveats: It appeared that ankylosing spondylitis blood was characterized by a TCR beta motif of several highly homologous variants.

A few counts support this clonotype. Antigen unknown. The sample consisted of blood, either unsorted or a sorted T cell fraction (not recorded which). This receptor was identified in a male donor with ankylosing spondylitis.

The CDR3 loop is CASSRRDREKLFF. The DNA of the CDR3 is TGTGCCAGCAGCCGACGGGACCGTGAAAAACTGTTTTTT. The chain couples TRBV11-2 to TRBJ1-4, with a possible D match to TRBD1 (5 bases). Germline CDR1 reads SGHAT; CDR2 reads FQNNGV. This CDR3 has 13 residues. Trimming removed 5 bases from V and 7 bases from J, with 11 bases in between.